This T cell receptor (beta chain) was recovered during a study of CD8 T cells in ankylosing spondylitis. TCRdb used MiXCR to reprocess the 5' RACE reads, holding one entry per CDR3 protein. The repertoire holds 180,000 or so distinct CDR3 sequences, 9.5% to 13% seen once, with roughly 29% in the top ten. This clonotype was observed many times. Its antigen is unknown. Whole-study results and caveats: A motif of eight highly homologous TCR beta variants was seen as apparently characteristic of ankylosing spondylitis blood.

Germline lookup yields CDR1 MNHEY and CDR2 SMNVEV (reference sequence). This CDR3 comprises 16 residues. V was clipped by 6 bases and J by 6 bases; unmatched bases: 14. The TCR originated in a male donor with ankylosing spondylitis or in good health (not recorded which). The chain joins TRBV27 to TRBJ2-3, with 8 bases lining up with TRBD2. The source material was blood, either unsorted or a sorted T cell fraction (not recorded which). The CDR3 here is CASSPLSYGGVDTQYF. CDR3 nucleotide sequence: TGTGCCAGCAGCCCATTATCCTACGGGGGGGTGGATACGCAGTATTTT.